This T cell receptor beta chain was observed in a study of shared clonotypes between healthy human individuals. Turning to the study itself: Donors consisted of a couple of women and a few men between 18 and 49. Three plates were used per donor for CD4 naive, three for CD4 memory, two for CD8 naive and one for CD8 memory.

CD45RO-negative cells were positively selected for CCR7, leaving out terminally differentiated effector memory CD45RA+ cells. Germline V gives CDR1 SEHNR, CDR2 FQNEAQ (reference sequence). Between the trimmed V and J ends, which lost 10 bases and 3 bases, there was a span of 18 bases. The CDR3 spans 15 residues. Overall study findings and caveats: Rarefaction curves obtained for sorted subsets showed sequencing incomplete despite large depth.

Concerning this clone itself: Its antigen is not identified.

Clones were read by immunoSEQ multiplex PCR, and TCRdb kept only the in-frame ones, dropping some. The sample lists under 2,000,000 clones, approximately 94% seen once, with more than 0.95% in the top ten. Sequenced: naive CD8+ T cells sorted from blood. The receptor was derived from a man between 18 and 29 years old in good health. This rearrangement joins TRBV7-9 to TRBJ2-2, with D perhaps assigned TRBD1 or TRBD2 (5 bases each). The CDR3 DNA reads TGTGCCACCTCGGGGCTGGTGCGTCACACCGGGGAGCTGTTTTTT. Its protein product is CATSGLVRHTGELFF.